One sample yielded the 25 T cell receptor beta chains listed below, sequenced in a study of cytomegalovirus exposure and HLA in healthy donors. The PCR had 60 Vbeta and 13 Jbeta primers. This table comes from immunoSEQ multiplex PCR, and its TCRdb copy is limited to in-frame clones, with some not included. The sample has more than 85,000 clones, approximately 9% seen once. The material sequenced was PBMCs. Every receptor here comes from a man aged 50-59 years in good health and CMV-seropositive.

This clone has more than one count but fewer than ten. J is TRBJ1-6 and V is TRBV7-9, with D perhaps matching TRBD1 (5 bases). The CDR3 has 15 residues. Germline lookup yields CDR1 SEHNR and CDR2 FQNEAQ (reference sequence). The V gene lost 3 bases and the J gene lost 5 bases, with 11 bases spanning the gap. CDR3 DNA: TGTGCCAGCAGCTTGGATTCGGGGGATAATTCACCCCTCCACTTT. It yields the protein CASSLDSGDNSPLHF.

In its sample, this clone was seen a few times. The chain recombines TRBV6-5 with TRBJ1-2; the D gene is possibly TRBD1 (6 bases). Looked up from germline, CDR1 is MNHEY and CDR2 is SVGAGI. V lost 2 bases and J 4 bases, leaving 14 bases between the germline ends. This CDR3 is built from 15 residues. Written as DNA, the CDR3 is TGTGCCAGCAGTTACCTGGACAGATTTTTCTATGGCTACACCTTC. Translation gives CASSYLDRFFYGYTF.

This clone was counted a few times. This chain joins TRBV6-1 and TRBJ2-3; weak D call: TRBD2 (6 bases). Trimming took 5 bases from V and 3 from J, leaving 12 bases between them. Germline-derived CDR1 and CDR2 are MNHNS and SASEGT. The CDR3 covers 14 residues. The DNA of the CDR3 is TGTGCCAGCAGTTGGGGGGTGGGGACAGATACGCAGTATTTT. Residues: CASSWGVGTDTQYF.

This clone occurred a few times. This chain joins TRBV10-3 and TRBJ1-4; D unresolved. The CDR3 contains 14 residues. V was shortened by 7 bases and J by 8 bases, with 17 bases between the two germline ends. Germline V CDR1 and CDR2: ENHRY, SYGVKD. The CDR3 loop is CAIKPAGNEEKLFF. CDR3 in DNA: TGTGCCATCAAACCGGCGGGGAATGAGGAAAAACTGTTTTTT.

The V gene is TRBV28, the J gene TRBJ2-1; 7 bases map to TRBD2. The CDR3 runs to 16 residues. J gave up 2 bases and V 5 bases, and 9 bases lay outside the gene matches. Looked up from germline, CDR1 is MDHEN and CDR2 is SYDVKM. The CDR3 DNA is TGTGCCAGCAGTCTGGGACTACAAATCCCCTACAATGAGCAGTTCTTC. Amino acid sequence: CASSLGLQIPYNEQFF.

The chain combines TRBV28 with TRBJ1-2; 8 positions agree with TRBD1. This CDR3 is 15 amino acids long. Germline CDR1 and CDR2: MDHEN and SYDVKM. The trim removed 6 bases at V and 4 bases at J, leaving 10 bases unmatched. CDR3 coding DNA: TGTGCCAGCAGGGGCGGACAGGGACTCGGCTATGGCTACACCTTC. Amino acid sequence: CASRGGQGLGYGYTF.

This clone was found a few times. CDR3 sequence (DNA): TGTGCCAGCTCACCACCATCAGGGGCGGGTCAGCCCCAGCATTTT. Protein product: CASSPPSGAGQPQHF. The gene calls are TRBV18 and TRBJ1-5, with TRBD1 as a possible D gene (6 bases). V lost 0 bases, J lost 6 bases, and 12 bases lay in between. There are 15 residues in the CDR3. Germline CDR1 KGHSH, CDR2 LQKENI.

This sequence joins TRBV7-2 and TRBJ2-7; D gene uncertain. Trimming removed 3 bases at V and 4 bases at J, with 10 bases between. The CDR3 sequence is 13 residues long. Germline V gives CDR1 SGHTA, CDR2 FQGNSA. The DNA for the CDR3 is TGTGCCAGCAGCTTTATTGGCGGATACGAGCAGTACTTC. This encodes CASSFIGGYEQYF.

The J gene is TRBJ1-2, the V gene TRBV7-2, with TRBD1 matching over 12 bases. J lost 7 bases, V lost 5 bases, and 11 bases had no gene match. Germline-derived CDR1 and CDR2 are SGHTA and FQGNSA. The CDR3 has 16 residues. CDR3: CASSPGWDRGRAGYTF. CDR3 bases: TGTGCCAGCAGCCCAGGGTGGGACAGGGGGCGGGCTGGCTACACCTTC.

The table lists this clone with a few counts. J is TRBJ1-2 and V is TRBV7-9, with 9 bases matching TRBD1. The CDR3 runs 16 residues. V shed 4 bases and J 6 bases; nucleotides not matched to a gene: 12. Germline CDR1 SEHNR, CDR2 FQNEAQ (reference sequence). As DNA, the CDR3 is TGTGCCAGCAGCTCAGCTCACCGGGACAGGGTGAATGGCTACACCTTC. Amino acid sequence: CASSSAHRDRVNGYTF.

A few counts support this clone. The chain has TRBV28 and TRBJ2-7; TRBD1 is a possible D gene (6 bases). The CDR3 is 15 residues long. V was clipped by 2 bases and J by 5 bases, with 16 bases between them. Looked up from germline, CDR1 is MDHEN and CDR2 is SYDVKM. CDR3 loop: CASSLPSRGIHEQYF. CDR3 DNA: TGTGCCAGCAGTTTACCCAGTAGGGGGATCCACGAGCAGTACTTC.

This clone was detected only once. The chain is built from TRBV5-1 and TRBJ2-6, with 7 bases lining up with TRBD1. Germline assignment: CDR1 SGHRS and CDR2 YFSETQ. CDR3 length: 18 amino acids. Losses at the gene ends were 4 bases for V and 0 bases for J; bases not matched to a gene: 10. The CDR3 DNA is TGCGCCAGCAGCCAACAGGGACAGAGCAGCTCTGGGGCCAACGTCCTGACTTTC. Its protein is CASSQQGQSSSGANVLTF.

The chain joins TRBV28 to TRBJ2-3; maybe TRBD2 (5 bases). This CDR3 has 16 residues. V lost 5 bases and J 2 bases, leaving 17 bases between the germline ends. Germline V gene sequence: CDR1 MDHEN, CDR2 SYDVKM. The CDR3 DNA is TGTGCCAGCAGTCCCCTCGGGAATACGGACACAGATACGCAGTATTTT. Protein product: CASSPLGNTDTDTQYF.

Of note for this clone: Other DNA sequences in this sample translate to the same CDR3. The chain couples TRBV5-1 to TRBJ2-3; D might be TRBD2 (6 bases). The V end was cut by 6 bases, the J end by 3 bases, with 17 bases between. The CDR3 length is 15 residues. The germline V gene encodes CDR1 SGHRS and CDR2 YFSETQ. CDR3 nucleotides: TGCGCCAGCATCCCCGGGACTTCCAATACAGATACGCAGTATTTT. Its translation is CASIPGTSNTDTQYF.

The chain has TRBV2 and TRBJ2-1; TRBD2 might be the D (5 bases). Germline V gene data show CDR1 as SNHLY and CDR2 as FYNNEI. The CDR3 totals 14 residues. Trimming took 10 bases from V and 7 from J, leaving 20 bases between them. CDR3 sequence: CATLRLSGGNEQFF. CDR3 nucleotide sequence: TGTGCCACCTTGCGACTAAGTGGAGGAAATGAGCAGTTCTTC.

The genes are TRBV28 and TRBJ2-7, with 11 bases matching TRBD2. J gave up 5 bases and V 2 bases, and 5 bases lay outside the gene matches. Per germline, CDR1 MDHEN and CDR2 SYDVKM. The CDR3 contains 15 residues. The CDR3 is CASSLATSGSNEQYF. CDR3 in DNA: TGTGCCAGCAGTTTAGCCACTAGCGGGAGTAACGAGCAGTACTTC.

This clone occurred a few times. The junction departs from the called germline gene at one end, perhaps through a read error. This chain uses TRBV7-7 with TRBJ2-3, with TRBD2 identical over 11 bases. Germline V gene data show CDR1 as SSHAT and CDR2 as FNYEAQ (reference sequence). CDR3 length: 17 amino acids. The CDR3 sequence is CASSPGTSGTSTDTQYF. The CDR3 coding sequence is TGTGCTAGCAGCCCAGGGACTAGCGGAACTAGCACAGATACGCAGTATTTT.

The V and J genes are TRBV12-5 and TRBJ2-7; D is unclear. This CDR3 has 12 residues. Germline CDR1 is LGHNT and CDR2 is FRNRAP. Trimming cost V 5 bases and J 3 bases, with 8 bases left between them. The CDR3 DNA follows: TGTGCTAGTGGTCGCGACAACTACGAGCAGTACTTC. Its protein product is CASGRDNYEQYF.

In its sample, this clone was seen a few times. V is TRBV19 and J is TRBJ2-2, with a possible D match to TRBD1 (6 bases). With 7 bases removed from V and 5 bases from J, the gap between germline ends came to 17 bases. The germline V gene has CDR1 LNHDA and CDR2 SQIVND (reference sequence). The CDR3 consists of 15 residues. CDR3 residues: CASTLTGTKTGELFF. The CDR3 DNA sequence: TGTGCCAGTACCTTAACCGGGACAAAAACCGGGGAGCTGTTTTTT.

This clone was observed at least ten times. The chain is built from TRBV5-1 and TRBJ2-3, with 10 bases fitting TRBD2. Losses at the gene ends were 4 bases for V and 6 bases for J; bases not matched to a gene: 11. The CDR3 is made up of 16 amino acids. Germline values: CDR1 SGHRS, CDR2 YFSETQ. CDR3 sequence reads: CASSGRETSGSDTQYF. DNA for the CDR3: TGCGCCAGCAGCGGCCGGGAGACTAGCGGGTCCGATACGCAGTATTTT.

In its sample, this clone was seen a few times. The V call is TRBV27, the J call TRBJ1-1, with TRBD1 matching over 10 bases. V shed 8 bases and J 2 bases; nucleotides not matched to a gene: 8. CDR1 and CDR2 from the germline V gene are MNHEY and SMNVEV (reference sequence). The CDR3 totals 15 residues. CDR3 nucleotide sequence: TGTGCCAGCTACCGGGACAGGGGACCTAACACTGAAGCTTTCTTT. Protein: CASYRDRGPNTEAFF.

The chain is built from TRBV4-1 and TRBJ1-3; 8 bases are a match to TRBD1. V dropped 0 bases and J dropped 2; count of bases not matched to a gene: 9. The CDR3 totals 18 residues. Germline V lookup: CDR1 MGHRA, CDR2 YSYEKL. Written as DNA, the CDR3 is TGCGCCAGCAGCCAAGAGGGGGGACAGGCACGGGCTGGAAACACCATATATTTT. This sequence encodes CASSQEGGQARAGNTIYF.

CDR3: CASRSWDRRQRNYGYTF. For the CDR3, the DNA is TGCGCCAGCAGGTCTTGGGACAGGCGCCAGCGTAACTATGGCTACACCTTC. The chain couples TRBV5-1 to TRBJ1-2; 8 bases are a match to TRBD1. This CDR3 has 17 residues. CDR1 and CDR2 from the germline V gene are SGHRS and YFSETQ. V trimming: 5 bases; J trimming: 1 base; junction bases outside the gene matches: 13.

The chain has TRBV18 and TRBJ2-7; the D gene is possibly TRBD2 (6 bases). Per germline, CDR1 KGHSH and CDR2 LQKENI. The CDR3 extends over 14 amino acids. V was shortened by 2 bases and J by 3 bases, with 11 bases between the two germline ends. Here the CDR3 reads CASSPNSGSYEQYF. DNA for the CDR3: TGTGCCAGCTCACCAAACTCCGGGAGCTACGAGCAGTACTTC.

This clone was seen only a few times. The rearrangement links TRBV6-5 to TRBJ1-2, with TRBD1 identical over 11 bases. The V gene's germline CDR1 is MNHEY and CDR2 SVGAGI. This CDR3 has 16 amino acids. With V trimmed by 4 bases and J by 4 bases, 8 bases remained unmatched. The CDR3 nucleotides read TGTGCCAGCAGTTCGATCCGGACAGGGGGCGGCTATGGCTACACCTTC. This encodes CASSSIRTGGGYGYTF.